This TCR beta chain was recorded in a study of CD4+ T cells in melanoma. Germline CDR1 SGHKS, CDR2 YYEKEE (reference sequence). The V and J ends lost 1 base and 8 bases respectively, with 13 bases between them. This CDR3 has 14 amino acids. Findings of the study overall: A reported correlation linked neoantigen-specific CD4+ T cells to CD8+, macrophage and B cell function.

Note on this clone: Its antigen is still unknown.

Repertoires were generated with immunoSEQ multiplex PCR, while TCRdb's copy carries only in-frame clones and drops some. The table has about 21,000 clones, over 75% seen once. The source material was cells from a culture (not recorded whether cultured in vitro). The receptor was derived from a human donor with melanoma. The chain is built from TRBV5-5 and TRBJ2-1, with D perhaps matching TRBD1 or TRBD2 (6 bases each). CDR3 amino acids: CASSLPGALDEQFF. Written as DNA, the CDR3 is TGTGCCAGCAGCTTGCCGGGGGCACTGGATGAGCAGTTCTTC.